These T cell receptor beta chains were read from a single sample in a study of T-cell memory formation after mild COVID-19. Via MiXCR, TCRdb re-called the 5' RACE reads, giving one row per CDR3 protein. The sample contains about 250,000 distinct CDR3 sequences, approximately 15% of which appear only once. Sequencing was done on a sample of PBMCs or a T cell subset sorted from them (not recorded which). These receptors all come from an adult woman who had mild COVID-19 (a few samples of this study predate the infection). Cell type and time point are not known. The CDR3 runs from the conserved cysteine through the conserved F or W. The order of the fields is J gene, V gene, CDR3 protein.

TRBJ2-3 | TRBV4-2 | CASSPRGLVTDTQYF
TRBJ2-5 | TRBV7-2 | CASSFAGGQETQYF
TRBJ2-2 | TRBV24-1 | CATSDLTATGELFF
TRBJ2-3 | TRBV7-9 | CASSLSGQGGPDTQYF
TRBJ1-3 | TRBV12-3/TRBV12-4 | CASRLRGGTGNTIYF
TRBJ2-1 | TRBV5-1 | CASSRGTSGRTEAYNEQFF
TRBJ1-2 | TRBV6-1 | CATGTPVMWGYTF
TRBJ2-7 | TRBV5-6 | CASSMLGLAAYEQYF
TRBJ1-2 | TRBV7-8 | CASSPGPRNFGGYTF
TRBJ1-2 | TRBV12-3/TRBV12-4 | CASAGNYGYTF
TRBJ2-7 | TRBV7-9 | CASSFPPGPHYEQYF
TRBJ2-1 | TRBV18 | CASSPRENGVNEQFF
TRBJ2-1 | TRBV11-3 | CASSFSGSYNEQFF
TRBJ2-6 | TRBV24-1 | CATSGGGTGANVLTF
TRBJ1-4 | TRBV20-1 | CSARPTGTGDEKLFF
TRBJ2-6 | TRBV12-3/TRBV12-4 | CASSLTGAGANVLTF
TRBJ2-1 | TRBV6-1 | CASSEETFRVYNEQFF
TRBJ2-5 | TRBV14 | CASSLNRAQETQYF
TRBJ1-5 | TRBV5-4 | CASSLDMTAAQPQHF
TRBJ1-3 | TRBV14 | CASSQVNPGTGNTIYF
TRBJ1-1 | TRBV3-1 | CASSPNLITNTEAFF
TRBJ2-1 | TRBV27 | CASSFLRTGLANEQFF
TRBJ2-1 | TRBV6-2/TRBV6-3 | CASSYGGTDNEQFF
TRBJ2-3 | TRBV11-2 | CASSSGLAGGQDTQYF
TRBJ2-5 | TRBV5-1 | CASSERETQYF
TRBJ2-1 | TRBV20-1 | CSAEGLAGVRPSYNEQFF
TRBJ2-5 | TRBV12-3/TRBV12-4 | CASSQGQLQETQYF
TRBJ1-1 | TRBV18 | CASSSQGAGYTEAFF
TRBJ2-3 | TRBV18 | CASSPPSGGYTQYF
TRBJ2-7 | TRBV7-2 | CASSSSSGTSYEQYF
TRBJ1-2 | TRBV5-1 | CASSQDPLVGGYTF
TRBJ2-7 | TRBV6-2/TRBV6-3 | CASSYSKKPSYEQYF
TRBJ1-1 | TRBV5-1 | CASRPPGTGGVFEAFF
TRBJ2-6 | TRBV27 | CASKSPGFGANVLTF
TRBJ2-1 | TRBV5-6 | CASRSRGSSYNEQFF
TRBJ1-2 | TRBV9 | CASSGDPGYGYTF
TRBJ2-6 | TRBV3-1 | CASSSLGETSSGANVLTF
TRBJ2-7 | TRBV5-4 | CASSIGLAGEREQYF
TRBJ2-1 | TRBV11-3 | CASSSRLAVSYNEQFF
TRBJ2-2 | TRBV28 | CASRHSSGLDTGELFF
TRBJ1-5 | TRBV5-1 | CASSLEGVGQPQHF
TRBJ1-4 | TRBV4-3 | CASSQDRQVNEKLFF
TRBJ2-7 | TRBV5-4 | CASSLGAPRSSYEQYF
TRBJ2-3 | TRBV12-3/TRBV12-4 | CASSFAGSDTQYF
TRBJ2-3 | TRBV12-3/TRBV12-4 | CASSPLAGGSTDTQYF
TRBJ1-2 | TRBV3-1 | CASSQVIRGPKSYGYTF
TRBJ1-1 | TRBV12-3/TRBV12-4 | CASTLNTEAFF
TRBJ2-1 | TRBV11-2 | CASSSVSGRAYNEQFF
TRBJ1-2 | TRBV30 | CAWSPQGPTGYTF
TRBJ1-4 | TRBV4-1 | CASSQLGGGAGSNEKLFF
TRBJ2-3 | TRBV7-2 | CASSPPASTDTQYF
TRBJ2-1 | TRBV3-1 | CASSQGGGRLAFF
TRBJ1-1 | TRBV6-5 | CASSRGQGAIEAFF
TRBJ2-3 | TRBV20-1 | CSASRRLRRDTQYF
TRBJ2-5 | TRBV6-5 | CASSYSGTVQETQYF
TRBJ2-1 | TRBV5-1 | CASSLELAWFF
TRBJ2-5 | TRBV12-3/TRBV12-4 | CASSLGSETQYF